This T cell receptor (beta chain) was retrieved from a study of CXCR3-negative and CXCR3-positive naive CD8 T cells. Study summary: Per library, roughly 1.6 +/- 0.3 million reads; about 135 million TRB reads overall.

The TRB libraries of cDNA were built by UMI-labeled 5' RACE. TCRdb reprocessed the 5' RACE reads; each CDR3 protein has one entry and no DNA is given. This listing includes over 5,500 distinct CDR3 sequences. Findings and caveats of the study: For memory CD8+ cells diversity was much lower, but both naive subsets had comparably high diversity.

Notes on this clonotype: Its antigen is unidentified.

Sorting yielded triplicates of about 330,000 cells for each CD8+ T cell subset. Naive CD8+ T lymphocytes were specified as CD45RO-CCR7+CD27+CD95-. The sample was naive CXCR3- CD8+ T cells from blood. Subset indicated: CD45RO-CCR7+CD27+CD95- naive CD8+ T cells lacking CXCR3 (TNR3-). This clonotype originated in a human donor in good health. Some clones in this sample may be carry-over from other donors' samples.

The chain's CDR3 is CSFGLPTGELFF. The genes are TRBV29-1 and TRBJ2-2. The CDR3 is 12 amino acids. Germline V gives CDR1 SQVTM, CDR2 ANQGSEA.